This is a list of T cell receptor beta chains from one sample in a study of cytomegalovirus exposure and HLA in healthy donors. The method was immunoSEQ multiplex PCR; TCRdb's version includes in-frame clones alone and lacks a portion of them. Of 75,000 to 100,000 clones in the sample, 6.5% to 8% were seen once. Material: PBMCs. The receptors stem from a man in his forties or fifties in good health and CMV-seronegative. CDR3s include the opening cysteine and the closing phenylalanine or tryptophan.

TRBJ2-6 TRBV18 CASSPQVGSGANVLTF
TRBJ1-2 TRBV5-4 CASTNRTALYGYTF
TRBJ2-5 TRBV5-1 CASSPGSGGASETQYF
TRBJ2-5 TRBV6-6 CASSSTEGGRGKTQYF
TRBJ1-2 TRBV6-1 CASSEAPGGSYGYTF
TRBJ2-1 TRBV19 CASSPRTSGHTYNEQFF
NA TRBV2 CASSAGYYEQYF
TRBJ2-3 TRBV5-6 CASSLFGRSTDTQYF
TRBJ1-5 TRBV15 CATSRDQGPGQPQHF
TRBJ2-7 TRBV5-1 CASSLLGQGVDEQYF
TRBJ1-2 TRBV14 CASSQENMGGSYGYTF